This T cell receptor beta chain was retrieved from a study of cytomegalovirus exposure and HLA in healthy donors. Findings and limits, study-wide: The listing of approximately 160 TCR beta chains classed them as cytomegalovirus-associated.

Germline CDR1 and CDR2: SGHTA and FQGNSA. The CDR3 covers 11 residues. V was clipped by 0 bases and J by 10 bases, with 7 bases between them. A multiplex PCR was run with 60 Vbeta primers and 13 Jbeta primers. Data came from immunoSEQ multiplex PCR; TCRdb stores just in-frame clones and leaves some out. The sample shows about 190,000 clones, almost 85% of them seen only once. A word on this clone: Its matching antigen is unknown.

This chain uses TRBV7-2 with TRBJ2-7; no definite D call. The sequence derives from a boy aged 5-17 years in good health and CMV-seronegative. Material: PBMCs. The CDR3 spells CASSLATGQYF. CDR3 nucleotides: TGTGCCAGCAGCTTAGCAACGGGTCAGTACTTC. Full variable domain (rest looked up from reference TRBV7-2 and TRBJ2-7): GAGVSQSPSNKVTEKGKDVELRCDPISGHTALYWYRQSLGQGLEFLIYFQGNSAPDKSGLPSDRFSAERTGGSVSTLTIQRTQQEDSAVYLCASSLATGQYFGPGTRLTVT.